This TCR beta chain was sequenced during a study of T-cell memory formation after mild COVID-19. Study-level information: TCR clusters showed largely donor specificity.

Germline trimming cut 3 bases from V and 5 bases from J; bases unmatched to any gene: 6. Germline loops: CDR1 SGHTA, CDR2 FQGNSA. This CDR3 comprises 14 residues. Notes on the study in general: CD4+ contracting clones lay mainly in CM and EM, CD8+ ones in EMRA. Clones that contracted from day 15 to 85 were balanced CD4/CD8, while later expanders leaned CD4+.

Constant-segment primers were used for 5'RACE, and the resulting TCR alpha and TCR beta cDNA libraries carried sample barcodes and UMIs. Via MiXCR, TCRdb re-called the 5' RACE reads, giving one row per CDR3 protein. The sample has about 500,000 distinct CDR3 sequences, roughly 22% seen once; the top ten hold around an eighth. In the case of this clonotype: As yet, its antigen is unknown.

This sequence was found in an adult woman who had mild COVID-19 (a few samples of this study predate the infection). Cell type and time point are not known. Input material: PBMCs or a T cell subset sorted from them (not recorded which). The chain couples TRBV7-2 to TRBJ2-5; 7 nucleotides line up with TRBD1. The CDR3 region has the DNA TGTGCCAGCAGCTTCTCGACAGGGCGGGAGACCCAGTACTTC. It codes for CASSFSTGRETQYF.